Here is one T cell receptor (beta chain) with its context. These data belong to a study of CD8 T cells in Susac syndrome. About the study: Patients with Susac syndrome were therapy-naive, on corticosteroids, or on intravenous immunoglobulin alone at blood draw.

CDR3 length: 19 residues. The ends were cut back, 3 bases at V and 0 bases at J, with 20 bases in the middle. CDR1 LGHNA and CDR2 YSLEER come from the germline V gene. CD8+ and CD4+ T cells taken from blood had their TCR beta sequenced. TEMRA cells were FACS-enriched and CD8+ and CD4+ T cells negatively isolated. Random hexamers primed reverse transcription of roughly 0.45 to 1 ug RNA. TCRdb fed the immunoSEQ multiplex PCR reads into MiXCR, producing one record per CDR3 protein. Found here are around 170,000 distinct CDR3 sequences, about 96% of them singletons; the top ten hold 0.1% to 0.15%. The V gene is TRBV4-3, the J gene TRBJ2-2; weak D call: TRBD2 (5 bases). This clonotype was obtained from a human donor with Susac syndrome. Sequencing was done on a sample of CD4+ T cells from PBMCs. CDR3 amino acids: CASSQYLTAAGANTGELFF. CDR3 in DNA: TGCGCCAGCAGCCAGTACCTAACCGCCGCCGGGGCGAACACCGGGGAGCTGTTTTTT.